Sequencing of this T cell receptor (beta chain) was carried out in a study of blood T cell repertoires in COVID-19 (dated by TCRdb to 2019 to 2021). Context from the whole study: Samples covering the acute and convalescent phases of COVID-19 were provided by collaborators in the United States, Italy and Spain. Where available, HLA class I and class II types were taken from metadata supplied by the sample provider and were not determined by assay-based typing. The repertoires were released in a freely available public database intended as a resource for research on the immune response to SARS-CoV-2. The sample metadata nearly always contained a de-identified subject ID, COVID-19 status, age in years and sex. Deeply sampled blood TCRbeta repertoires from subjects exposed to, actively infected with, or recovered from COVID-19 were included in the dataset. The material from the prospective study consisted of cDNA or gDNA derived from T cells, B-cell-depleted T cells, or PBMCs. Samples were obtained from the ongoing ImmuneRACE study (first 160 participants) and from some 1,300 subjects provided by 6 global collaborators.

TCRbeta CDR3 regions were amplified from genomic DNA using the immunoSEQ Assay, a bias-controlled multiplex PCR. The published analysis was carried out like this. The number of nucleated cells in each sample was estimated from the amplification of reference gene primers within the assay. To quantify the absolute abundance of each unique TCRbeta CDR3 rearrangement, sequence reads were collapsed and filtered. Productive Simpson clonality was computed per sample as the square root of Simpson's diversity index over productive rearrangements. TCRdb carries this immuneACCESS record with in-frame sequences only. Its versions omit some clonotypes, under half of them owing to an unresolved V gene in the studies checked, with the rest unexplained. V and J calls and clone size are copied from that table; D and trimming were computed from the DNA. The sample table holds 300,000 or so clones, of which about 85% were seen once. The ten biggest clones cover less than 6% of the sample.

In the prospective study, participants were about 18 to 95 years old, resided in about two dozen geographic areas of the United States, and were enrolled through a virtual design. To assign participants to cohorts, the prospective study relied on clinical history that participants themselves reported in a screening survey and a study questionnaire. Recovered participants in ImmuneRACE Cohort 3 were defined by two consecutive negative NP/OP PCR tests, clearance by a healthcare professional, or resolution of symptoms. Mobile phlebotomists in the prospective study collected whole blood, serum and a nasopharyngeal or oropharyngeal swab from every participant. Prospective study participants could optionally give additional blood draws and questionnaires over an approximately two-month period. Prospective study blood samples were shipped either frozen or at room temperature before DNA extraction. The CDR3 goes from the cysteine to the phenylalanine over 13 residues. The kept DNA is CDR3 alone, 39 bases in frame from the first base. Trimming removed 0 bases from V and 8 bases from J, leaving 11 bases between the germline ends. Per the germline V gene, SGHTS is the CDR1 and YDEGEE is the CDR2.

This clone was detected only once. Its binding antigen is unknown. No base-level quality is on record; no much larger clone is a single base apart. Results and caveats for the whole study, not just this receptor: How much clinical and demographic metadata was included differed by source and by participant, and the metadata was provided uncurated.

The chain employs TRBV5-8 and TRBJ1-2; the D gene is perhaps TRBD1, from 5 matching bases. What was sequenced was PBMCs or T cells enriched from blood (not recorded which). This TCR was sampled from a young woman who had recovered from COVID-19. The DNA reads as follows: TGTGCCAGCAGCTTGGCGGAGGGGTCCGGCTACACCTTC. This encodes CASSLAEGSGYTF.